This TCR beta chain appears in the sequencing data of a study of blood T cell repertoires in COVID-19. In the study overall: There were acute and convalescent COVID-19 samples, and they came from the United States, Italy and Spain.

There are a few counts of this clone. CDR3 length: 11 residues. The method was immunoSEQ multiplex PCR; TCRdb's version includes in-frame clones alone and lacks a portion of them. The sample carries about 170,000 clones, around 80% recorded once. The chain uses TRBV21-1 and TRBJ1-2. TRBV21-1 is termed a pseudogene. The receptor was derived from a woman between 70 and 85 years old with COVID-19, enrolled during active disease. The sequenced material came from peripheral blood. Written as DNA, the CDR3 is TGTGCCAGACAATCTCGGCGGGGCTACACCTTC. This codes for CARQSRRGYTF.